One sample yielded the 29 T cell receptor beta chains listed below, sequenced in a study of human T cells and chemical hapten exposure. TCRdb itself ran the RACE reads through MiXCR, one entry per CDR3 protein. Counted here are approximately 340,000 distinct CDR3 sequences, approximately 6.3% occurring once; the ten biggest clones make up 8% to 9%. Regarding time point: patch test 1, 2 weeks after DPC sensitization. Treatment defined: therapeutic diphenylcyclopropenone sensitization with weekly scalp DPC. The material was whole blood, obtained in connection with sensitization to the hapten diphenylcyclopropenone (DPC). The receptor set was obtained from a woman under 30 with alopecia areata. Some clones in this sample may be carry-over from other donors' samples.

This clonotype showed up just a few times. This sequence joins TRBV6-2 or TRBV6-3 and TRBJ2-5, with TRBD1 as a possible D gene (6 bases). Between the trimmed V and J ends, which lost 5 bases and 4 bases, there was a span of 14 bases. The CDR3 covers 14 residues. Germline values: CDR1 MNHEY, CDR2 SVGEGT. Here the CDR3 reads CASSKTGLRETQYF. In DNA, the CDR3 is TGTGCCAGCAGTAAAACAGGGTTGAGAGAGACCCAGTACTTC.

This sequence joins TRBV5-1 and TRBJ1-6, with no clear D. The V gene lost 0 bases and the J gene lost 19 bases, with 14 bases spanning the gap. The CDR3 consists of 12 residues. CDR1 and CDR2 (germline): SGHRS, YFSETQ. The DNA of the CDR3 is TGCGCCAGCAGCTTGGATGGACCGCCCTGGCACTTT. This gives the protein CASSLDGPPWHF.

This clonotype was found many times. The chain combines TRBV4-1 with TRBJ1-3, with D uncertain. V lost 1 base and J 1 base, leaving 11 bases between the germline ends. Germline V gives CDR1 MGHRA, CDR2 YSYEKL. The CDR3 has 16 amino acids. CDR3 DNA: TGCGCCAGCAGCCAAGTACAGCGGGTGTCTGGAAACACCATATATTTT. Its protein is CASSQVQRVSGNTIYF.

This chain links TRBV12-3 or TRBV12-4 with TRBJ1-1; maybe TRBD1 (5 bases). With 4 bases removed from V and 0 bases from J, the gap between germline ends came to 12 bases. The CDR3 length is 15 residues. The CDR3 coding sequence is TGTGCCAGCAGTTCCAGACAGCCCATGAACACTGAAGCTTTCTTT. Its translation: CASSSRQPMNTEAFF.

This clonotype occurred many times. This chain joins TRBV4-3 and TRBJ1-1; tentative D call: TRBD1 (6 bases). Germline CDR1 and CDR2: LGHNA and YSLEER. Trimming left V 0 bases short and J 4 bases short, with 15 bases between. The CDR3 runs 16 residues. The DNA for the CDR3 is TGCGCCAGCAGCCAAGATCGGCCGGGGGGCGGCACTGAAGCTTTCTTT. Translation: CASSQDRPGGGTEAFF.

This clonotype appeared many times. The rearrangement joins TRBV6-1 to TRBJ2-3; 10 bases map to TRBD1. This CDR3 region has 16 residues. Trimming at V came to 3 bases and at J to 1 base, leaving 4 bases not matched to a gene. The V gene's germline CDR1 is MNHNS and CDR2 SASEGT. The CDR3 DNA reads TGTGCCAGCAGTGAGCAGACAGGGGGCGGCACAGATACGCAGTATTTT. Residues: CASSEQTGGGTDTQYF.

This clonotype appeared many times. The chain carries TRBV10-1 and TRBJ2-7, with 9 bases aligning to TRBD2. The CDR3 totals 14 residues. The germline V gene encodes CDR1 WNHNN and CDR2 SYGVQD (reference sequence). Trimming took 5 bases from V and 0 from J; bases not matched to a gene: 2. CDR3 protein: CASSTSGRSYEQYF. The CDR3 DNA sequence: TGCGCCAGCAGTACTAGCGGGCGCTCCTACGAGCAGTACTTC.

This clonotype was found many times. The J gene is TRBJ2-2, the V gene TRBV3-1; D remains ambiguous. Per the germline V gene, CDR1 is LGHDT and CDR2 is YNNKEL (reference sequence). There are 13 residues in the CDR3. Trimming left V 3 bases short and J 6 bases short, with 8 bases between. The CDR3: CASSHRGSGELFF. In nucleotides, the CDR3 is TGTGCCAGCAGCCACCGAGGATCCGGGGAGCTGTTTTTT. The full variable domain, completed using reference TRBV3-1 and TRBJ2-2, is DTAVSQTPKYLVTQMGNDKSIKCEQNLGHDTMYWYKQDSKKFLKIMFSYNNKELIINETVPNRFSPKSPDKAHLNLHINSLELGDSAVYFCASSHRGSGELFFGEGSRLTVL.

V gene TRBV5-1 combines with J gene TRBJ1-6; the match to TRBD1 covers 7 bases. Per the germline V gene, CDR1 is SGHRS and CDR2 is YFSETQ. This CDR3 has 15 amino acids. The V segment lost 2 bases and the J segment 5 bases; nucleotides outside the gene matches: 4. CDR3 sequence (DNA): TGCGCCAGCAGCTTCGACAGGGCCGATAATTCACCCCTCCACTTT. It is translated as CASSFDRADNSPLHF.

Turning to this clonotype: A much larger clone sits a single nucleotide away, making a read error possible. The CDR3 DNA sequence: TGTGCCAGCAGTTTTGTAGCGGGGGCCTCCTACGAGCAGCACTTC. Its protein is CASSFVAGASYEQHF. This rearrangement joins TRBV12-3 or TRBV12-4 to TRBJ2-7, with 9 bases lining up with TRBD2. The CDR3 is 15 residues long.

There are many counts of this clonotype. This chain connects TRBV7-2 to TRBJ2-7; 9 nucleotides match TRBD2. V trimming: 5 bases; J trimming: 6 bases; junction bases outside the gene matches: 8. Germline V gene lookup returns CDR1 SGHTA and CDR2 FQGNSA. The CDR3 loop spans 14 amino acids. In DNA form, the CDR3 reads TGTGCCAGCAGCGCCTCTAGCGGGGCGACCGAGCAGTACTTC. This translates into CASSASSGATEQYF.

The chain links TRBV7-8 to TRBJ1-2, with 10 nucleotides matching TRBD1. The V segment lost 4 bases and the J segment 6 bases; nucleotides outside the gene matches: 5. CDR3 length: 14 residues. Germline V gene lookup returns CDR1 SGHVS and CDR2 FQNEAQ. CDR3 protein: CASSSTGTGDGYTF. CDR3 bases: TGTGCCAGCAGCTCCACCGGGACAGGGGATGGCTACACCTTC. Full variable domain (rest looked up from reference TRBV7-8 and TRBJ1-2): GAGVSQSPRYKVAKRGQDVALRCDPISGHVSLFWYQQALGQGPEFLTYFQNEAQLDKSGLPSDRFFAERPEGSVSTLKIQRTQQEDSAVYLCASSSTGTGDGYTFGSGTRLTVV.

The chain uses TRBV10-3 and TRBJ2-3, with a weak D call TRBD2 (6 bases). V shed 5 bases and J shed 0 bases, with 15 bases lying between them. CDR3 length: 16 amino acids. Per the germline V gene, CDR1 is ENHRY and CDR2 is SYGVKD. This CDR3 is CAISPRTGGSTDTQYF. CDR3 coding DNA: TGTGCCATCAGTCCACGGACCGGGGGAAGCACAGATACGCAGTATTTT.

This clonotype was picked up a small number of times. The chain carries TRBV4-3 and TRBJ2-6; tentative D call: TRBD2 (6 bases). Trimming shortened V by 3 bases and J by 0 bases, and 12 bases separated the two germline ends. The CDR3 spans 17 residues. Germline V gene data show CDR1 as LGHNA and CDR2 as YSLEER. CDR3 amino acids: CASSHGGTSSGANVLTF. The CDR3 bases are TGCGCCAGCAGCCATGGGGGGACGAGCTCTGGGGCCAACGTCCTGACTTTC.

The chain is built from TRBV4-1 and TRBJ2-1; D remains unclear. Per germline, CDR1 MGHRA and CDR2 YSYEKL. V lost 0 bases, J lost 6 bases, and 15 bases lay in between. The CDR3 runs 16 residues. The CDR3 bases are TGCGCCAGCAGCCAAGATTTCAGCTTTGAATCCAATGAGCAGTTCTTC. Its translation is CASSQDFSFESNEQFF.

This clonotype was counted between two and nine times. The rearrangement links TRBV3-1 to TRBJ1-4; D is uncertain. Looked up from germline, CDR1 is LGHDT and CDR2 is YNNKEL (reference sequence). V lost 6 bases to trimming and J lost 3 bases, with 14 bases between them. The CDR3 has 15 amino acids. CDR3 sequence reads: CASSAGRRPNEKLFF. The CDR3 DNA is TGTGCCAGCAGTGCAGGACGGAGGCCTAATGAAAAACTGTTTTTT. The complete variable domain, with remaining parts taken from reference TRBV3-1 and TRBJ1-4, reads DTAVSQTPKYLVTQMGNDKSIKCEQNLGHDTMYWYKQDSKKFLKIMFSYNNKELIINETVPNRFSPKSPDKAHLNLHINSLELGDSAVYFCASSAGRRPNEKLFFGSGTQLSVL.

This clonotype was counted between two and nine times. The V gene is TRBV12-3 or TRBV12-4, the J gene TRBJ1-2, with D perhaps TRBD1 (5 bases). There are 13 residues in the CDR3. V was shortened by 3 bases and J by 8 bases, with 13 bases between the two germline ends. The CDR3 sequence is CASSFTRDGGYTF. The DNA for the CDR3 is TGTGCCAGCAGTTTTACCAGGGATGGAGGCTACACCTTC.

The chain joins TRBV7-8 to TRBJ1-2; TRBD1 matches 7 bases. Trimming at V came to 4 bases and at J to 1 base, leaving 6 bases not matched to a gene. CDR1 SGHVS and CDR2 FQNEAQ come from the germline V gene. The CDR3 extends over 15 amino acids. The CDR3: CASSSHRGNNYGYTF. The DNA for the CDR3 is TGTGCCAGCAGCTCGCACAGGGGTAATAACTATGGCTACACCTTC.

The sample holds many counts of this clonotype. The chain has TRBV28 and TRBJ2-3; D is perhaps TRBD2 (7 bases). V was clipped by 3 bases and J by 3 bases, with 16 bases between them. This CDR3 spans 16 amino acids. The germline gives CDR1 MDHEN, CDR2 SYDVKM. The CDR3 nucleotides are TGTGCCAGCAGTTTTAGTCGGGGGGCTATTACAGATACGCAGTATTTT. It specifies CASSFSRGAITDTQYF. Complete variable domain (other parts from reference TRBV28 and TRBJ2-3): DVKVTQSSRYLVKRTGEKVFLECVQDMDHENMFWYRQDPGLGLRLIYFSYDVKMKEKGDIPEGYSVSREKKERFSLILESASTNQTSMYLCASSFSRGAITDTQYFGPGTRLTVL.

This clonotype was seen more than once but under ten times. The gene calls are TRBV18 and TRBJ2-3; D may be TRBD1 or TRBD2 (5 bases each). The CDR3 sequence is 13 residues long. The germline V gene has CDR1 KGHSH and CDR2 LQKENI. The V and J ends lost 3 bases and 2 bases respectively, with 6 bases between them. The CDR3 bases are TGTGCCAGCTCACCGGGGGACACAGATACGCAGTATTTT. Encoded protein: CASSPGDTDTQYF.

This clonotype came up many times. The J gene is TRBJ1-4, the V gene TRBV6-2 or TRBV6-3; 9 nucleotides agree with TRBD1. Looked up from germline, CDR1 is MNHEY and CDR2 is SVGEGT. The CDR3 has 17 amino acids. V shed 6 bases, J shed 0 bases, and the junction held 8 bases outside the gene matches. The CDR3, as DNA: TGTGCCAGCAGAAATCCGGGACAGGGTGCAACTAATGAAAAACTGTTTTTT. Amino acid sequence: CASRNPGQGATNEKLFF.

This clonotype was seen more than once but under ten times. The CDR3: CASSRDREAFF. CDR3 sequence (DNA): TGTGCCAGCAGTCGCGACAGGGAAGCTTTCTTT. V usage is TRBV6-1 and J usage is TRBJ1-1; D may be TRBD1 (6 bases). Germline V gives CDR1 MNHNS, CDR2 SASEGT. Deletions cut 5 bases from V and 8 bases from J, with 9 bases between. CDR3 size: 11 residues.

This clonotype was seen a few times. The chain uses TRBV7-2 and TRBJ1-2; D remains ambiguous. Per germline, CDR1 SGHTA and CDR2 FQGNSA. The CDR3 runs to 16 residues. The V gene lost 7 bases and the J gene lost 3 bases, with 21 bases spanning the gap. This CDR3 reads CASTRQEQLRDYGYTF. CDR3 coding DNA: TGTGCCAGCACTCGTCAAGAACAATTAAGGGACTATGGCTACACCTTC.

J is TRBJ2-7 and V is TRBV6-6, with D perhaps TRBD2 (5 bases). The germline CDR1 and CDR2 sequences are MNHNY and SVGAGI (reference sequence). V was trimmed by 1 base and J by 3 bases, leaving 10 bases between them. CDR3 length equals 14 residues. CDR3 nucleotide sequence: TGTGCCAGCAGTTACTACTTAGGGAGCTACGAGCAGTACTTC. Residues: CASSYYLGSYEQYF.

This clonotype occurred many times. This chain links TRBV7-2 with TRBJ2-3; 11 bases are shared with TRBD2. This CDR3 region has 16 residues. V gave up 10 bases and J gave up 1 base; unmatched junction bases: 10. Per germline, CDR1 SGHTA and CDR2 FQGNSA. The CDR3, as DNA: TGTGCCACCGAAAGATTAGCGGGGGGGGGCACAGATACGCAGTATTTT. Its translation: CATERLAGGGTDTQYF.

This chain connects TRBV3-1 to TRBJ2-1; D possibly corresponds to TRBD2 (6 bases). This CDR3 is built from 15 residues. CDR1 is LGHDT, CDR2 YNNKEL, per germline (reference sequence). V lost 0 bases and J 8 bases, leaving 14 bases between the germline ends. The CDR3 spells CASSQEGRGVDEQFF. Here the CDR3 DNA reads TGTGCCAGCAGCCAAGAGGGGCGGGGAGTGGATGAGCAGTTCTTC.

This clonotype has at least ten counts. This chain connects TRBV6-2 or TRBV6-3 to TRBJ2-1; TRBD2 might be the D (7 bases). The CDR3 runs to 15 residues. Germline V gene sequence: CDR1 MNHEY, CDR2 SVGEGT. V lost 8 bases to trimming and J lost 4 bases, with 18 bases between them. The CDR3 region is CASSRGGAGYNEQFF. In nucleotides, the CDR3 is TGTGCCAGCTCCCGAGGGGGGGCCGGGTACAATGAGCAGTTCTTC.

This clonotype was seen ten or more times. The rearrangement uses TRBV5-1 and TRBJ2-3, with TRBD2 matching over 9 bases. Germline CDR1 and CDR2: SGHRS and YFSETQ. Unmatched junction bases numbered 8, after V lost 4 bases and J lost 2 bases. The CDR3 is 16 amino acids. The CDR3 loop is CASSRGAGGFTDTQYF. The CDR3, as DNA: TGCGCCAGCAGCCGGGGAGCGGGGGGTTTCACAGATACGCAGTATTTT. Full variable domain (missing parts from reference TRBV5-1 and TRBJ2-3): KAGVTQTPRYLIKTRGQQVTLSCSPISGHRSVSWYQQTPGQGLQFLFEYFSETQRNKGNFPGRFSGRQFSNSRSEMNVSTLELGDSALYLCASSRGAGGFTDTQYFGPGTRLTVL.

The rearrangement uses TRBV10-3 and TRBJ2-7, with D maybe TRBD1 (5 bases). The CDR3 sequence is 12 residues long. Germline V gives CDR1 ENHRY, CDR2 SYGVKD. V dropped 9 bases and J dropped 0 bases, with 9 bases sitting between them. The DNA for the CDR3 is TGTGCCATTTTGACAGACTCCTACGAGCAGTACTTC. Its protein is CAILTDSYEQYF.